The table lists the clone carrying this T cell receptor (beta chain) with a few counts. Its antigen is still unknown. V lost 0 bases and J lost 4, with 6 bases in between. The length of the CDR3 is 13 residues. Germline V gene sequence: CDR1 LGHNA, CDR2 YNFKEQ. The data belong to a study of beta chain features in type 1 diabetes. Overall study context: Patients and healthy donors were similar in age, gender and cell yields. Findings and limits, study-wide: Fewer insertions but more deletions were seen at VDJ junctions in type 1 diabetes patients.

Sequencing targeted expressed TCRB transcripts, as all isolated RNA had been reverse transcribed. Assay used: immunoSEQ multiplex PCR; TCRdb lists only in-frame clones, some missing. This sample has some 220,000 clones, with approximately 11% found just once. V gene TRBV4-2 combines with J gene TRBJ1-1; D is uncertain. The sample comprised central memory CD4+ T cells from blood. The clonotype was recovered from a man aged 18 to 29 in good health. The CDR3 spells CASSQDSSTEAFF. The CDR3 DNA sequence: TGTGCCAGCAGCCAAGATTCTTCCACTGAAGCTTTCTTT.